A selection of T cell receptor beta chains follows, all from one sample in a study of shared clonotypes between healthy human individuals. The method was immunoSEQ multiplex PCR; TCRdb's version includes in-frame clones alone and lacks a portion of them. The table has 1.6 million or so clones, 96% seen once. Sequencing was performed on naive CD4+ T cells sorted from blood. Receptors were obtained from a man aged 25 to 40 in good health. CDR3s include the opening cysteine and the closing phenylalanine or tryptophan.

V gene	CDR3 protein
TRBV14	CASSQTSRASGYSYEQYF
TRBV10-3	CAIKSSYNEQFF
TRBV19	CASSIRGFPPGELFF
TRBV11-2	CASTLGLAGFSTDTQYF
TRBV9	CASSVDIVNTEAFF
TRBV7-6	CASSYRQGPYNEQFF
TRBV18	CASSQIRVGINRALKEQYF
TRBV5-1	CASSSNRDSRNTGELFF
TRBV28	CASTLGGYYGYTF
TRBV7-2	CASSLEWVSYEQYF
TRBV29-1	CSVEWGQGIGELFF
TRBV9	CASSVGLGTGKETQYF
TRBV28	CASSPSGWGNNEQFF
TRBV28	CASRGQETQYF
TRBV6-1	CASSEGGTDTMRQFF
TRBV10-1	CASSDMVGEQYF
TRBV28	CASSGDTHMRF
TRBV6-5	CASSRGITGNTIYF
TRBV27	CASSRKRGGEGQPQHF
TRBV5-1	CASSLWARGGYEQYF
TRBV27	CASSPLGLGLAGGYNEQFF
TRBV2	CASSALQGAKNIQYF
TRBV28	CASSTARMYEQYF
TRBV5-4	CASSLRTSGMVRELFF
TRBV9	CASSVVGQGTDTQYF
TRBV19	CASTPWEGIGSNQPQHF
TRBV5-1	CASSQNVLGTDTQYF
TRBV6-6	CASSPDRGLNNEQFF
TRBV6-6	CASSWQNRNTEAFF
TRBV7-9	CASSLRDPSHEQFF
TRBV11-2	CASSPKAGGPPHNEQFF
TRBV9	CASSSRSNEQFF
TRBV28	CASSFPGTRGGTGELFF
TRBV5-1	CASSFQGADYGYTF
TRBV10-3	CAISDPTDLYEQYF
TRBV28	CASSWGGQLNQPQHF
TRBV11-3	CASSSGQRETTDTQYF
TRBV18	CASSPNPGGTEKLFF
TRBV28	CASSLGGIGVPEDTQYF
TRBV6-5	CASSYGRDSYTQYF
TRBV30	CAWSFQGASQPQHF
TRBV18	CASSPPGQGPLEQYF
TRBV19	CASSHRGGNTEAFF
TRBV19	CASRQLAGAGRERDKTQYF
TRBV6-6	CASSLLGTGRSQPQHF
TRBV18	CASSQRLRTEAVEAFF
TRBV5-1	CASSLGSAEEKLFF
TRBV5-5	CASSLSPLPETGFPKLFF
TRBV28	CASGGAYEQYF
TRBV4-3	CASSQDGGITTDTQYF
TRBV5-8	CASSPDRGGRRETQYF
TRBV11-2	CASSSREAGELFF
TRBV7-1	CASSPSYEQYF
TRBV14	CASSQVAGSYEQYF
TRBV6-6	CASSYSPRTGYTF